The sequence of this T cell receptor (beta chain) was determined in a study of HIV-infected patients and healthy controls. All unsorted peripheral T cells were captured because whole blood was used without fractionation. CDR3 length equals 15 residues. Trimming took 2 bases from V and 2 from J, leaving 13 bases between them. Germline values: CDR1 SNHLY, CDR2 FYNNEI. General study results and limits: A major limitation was that merely sixteen HIV-infected individuals were processed. Diversity differences between study cohorts were not due to their slight age and sex differences.

Alpha and beta constant-region primers primed reverse transcription of approximately 0.55 ug RNA. Alpha and beta chain libraries were made separately by chain-specific third strand synthesis with multiplexing indices. TCRdb ran MiXCR on the 5' RACE reads and lists one entry per CDR3 protein. The sample yields 18,000 or so distinct CDR3 sequences, approximately 10% seen once. This clonotype was observed at least ten times. Its specificity is unknown. The material sequenced was blood. The rearrangement uses TRBV2 and TRBJ2-7, with D unresolved. This clonotype was sampled from an adult in good health. The DNA for the CDR3 is TGTGCCAGCAGTGAATTCCCGAGAGGAGCCTACGAGCAGTACTTC. Translated, it gives CASSEFPRGAYEQYF.